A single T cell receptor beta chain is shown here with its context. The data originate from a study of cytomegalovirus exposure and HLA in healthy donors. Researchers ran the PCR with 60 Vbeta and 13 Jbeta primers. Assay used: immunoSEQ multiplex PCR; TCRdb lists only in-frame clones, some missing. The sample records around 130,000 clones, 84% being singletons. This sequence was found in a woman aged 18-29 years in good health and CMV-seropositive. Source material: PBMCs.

CDR3 in amino acids: CAASGANVQETQYF. The CDR3 DNA reads as TGTGCCGCAAGTGGAGCGAATGTCCAAGAGACCCAGTACTTC. The V and J genes are TRBV10-3 and TRBJ2-5; D gene unclear. The CDR3 length is 14 residues. CDR1 is ENHRY and CDR2 is SYGVKD in the germline V gene. Trimming took off 11 bases at V and 1 base at J, with 17 bases between the two ends.